The 3 T cell receptor beta chains below were found in one sample sequenced in a study of T cells in Graves' hyperthyroidism and ophthalmopathy. RNA transcripts were the template for amplifying TCR beta CDR3 regions. The study used the HTBI primer set for a first-round RT-PCR of the TCR CDR3. TCRdb called the multiplex PCR reads again in MiXCR, with one record for every CDR3 protein. The sample lists about 410,000 distinct CDR3 sequences, roughly 15% occurring once. Sequences were obtained from blood. These receptors came from a woman younger than 45 with Graves' ophthalmopathy.

This clonotype has at least ten counts. This rearrangement joins TRBV5-4 to TRBJ1-1; maybe TRBD1 (6 bases). CDR1 and CDR2 (germline): SGHNT, YYREEE (reference sequence). The V end was cut by 4 bases, the J end by 3 bases, with 19 bases between. CDR3 length: 16 amino acids. CDR3 DNA: TGTGCCAGCAGCCCGGAACAGGGTTGGAAGGACACTGAAGCTTTCTTT. Its translation is CASSPEQGWKDTEAFF.

In this sample, this clonotype turned up many times. The V and J genes are TRBV27 and TRBJ2-7; 9 nucleotides align to TRBD2. Germline V gives CDR1 MNHEY, CDR2 SMNVEV (reference sequence). The CDR3 has 14 amino acids. Trimming at V came to 7 bases and at J to 2 bases, leaving 6 bases not matched to a gene. CDR3 sequence reads: CASKRTSEAYEQYF. The DNA for the CDR3 is TGTGCCAGCAAAAGGACTAGCGAGGCCTACGAGCAGTACTTC.

This clonotype was picked up many times. This rearrangement joins TRBV28 to TRBJ1-2, with 7 bases lining up with TRBD1. The V segment lost 4 bases and the J segment 8 bases; nucleotides outside the gene matches: 4. The germline V gene has CDR1 MDHEN and CDR2 SYDVKM. The CDR3 consists of 12 residues. CDR3 region: CASSSQGEGYTF. For the CDR3, the DNA is TGTGCCAGCAGTTCGCAGGGGGAAGGCTACACCTTC.